This is a list of T cell receptor beta chains from one sample in a study of blood T cell repertoires in COVID-19. Clones were read by immunoSEQ multiplex PCR, and TCRdb kept only the in-frame ones, dropping some. The sample has tens of thousands of clones, approximately 83% seen once. The sample consisted of peripheral blood. These receptors were collected from a woman of 80 years or more with COVID-19, enrolled during active disease. Both conserved end residues are part of each CDR3. D genes are given only for firm matches. Only some rows state a clone size, as once, few, many or a class for expanded clones.

d_call	v_call	j_call	clone_size	cdr3_aa	cdr3_nt
TRBD1	TRBV27	TRBJ1-1	-	CASSLEGRGLMNTEAFF	TGTGCCAGCAGTTTAGAGGGCAGGGGGCTTATGAACACTGAAGCTTTCTTT
-	TRBV19	TRBJ1-5	-	CASSHQGRGQPQHF	TGTGCCAGTAGTCATCAGGGTAGGGGTCAGCCCCAGCATTTT
-	TRBV7-6	TRBJ2-3	-	CASSPQVTGTDTQYF	TGTGCCAGCAGCCCCCAGGTAACAGGCACAGATACGCAGTATTTT
TRBD2	TRBV6-2/TRBV6-3	TRBJ2-1	-	CASSLAEISYNEQFF	TGTGCCAGCAGTCTAGCGGAAATTTCCTACAATGAGCAGTTCTTC
TRBD2	TRBV7-2	TRBJ2-1	-	CASSETSGTYNEQFF	TGTGCCAGCAGCGAGACTAGCGGGACCTACAATGAGCAGTTCTTC
-	TRBV7-9	TRBJ2-5	-	CASNPTAGAGETQYF	TGTGCCAGCAACCCTACGGCGGGTGCGGGGGAGACCCAGTACTTC
TRBD1	TRBV7-9	TRBJ1-2	-	CASSSQGSNYGYTF	TGTGCCAGCAGCTCACAGGGGTCCAACTATGGCTACACCTTC
-	TRBV5-6	TRBJ1-2	-	CASTEAGYWTYTF	TGTGCCAGCACTGAGGCGGGATATTGGACCTACACCTTC
-	TRBV5-4	TRBJ2-3	-	CASSPRGASDTQYF	TGTGCCAGCAGCCCCCGAGGAGCGTCAGATACGCAGTATTTT
TRBD1	TRBV27	TRBJ2-1	once	CASSLTGTGFYEQFF	TGTGCCAGCAGTTTAACAGGGACAGGGTTTTATGAGCAGTTCTTC
-	TRBV6-6	TRBJ2-3	-	CASRVDSSTDTQYF	TGTGCCAGCAGAGTCGACTCGAGCACAGATACGCAGTATTTT
-	TRBV5-1	TRBJ2-1	-	CASSFLGGIGHEQFF	TGCGCCAGCAGCTTCCTAGGAGGGATTGGGCATGAGCAGTTCTTC
TRBD1	TRBV27	TRBJ1-2	-	CASSLDRDVGYGYTF	TGTGCCAGCAGTTTAGACAGGGATGTAGGGTATGGCTACACCTTC
TRBD1	TRBV28	TRBJ1-6	-	CASSLAGTGHDNSPLHF	TGTGCCAGCAGTTTGGCCGGGACAGGACACGATAATTCACCCCTCCACTTT
TRBD2	TRBV3-1/TRBV3-2	TRBJ2-5	-	CASSLRTSGGRETQYF	TGTGCCAGCAGCTTACGGACTAGCGGGGGGAGAGAGACCCAGTACTTC
TRBD1	TRBV7-9	TRBJ1-3	-	CASSSRDSSGNTIYF	TGTGCCAGCAGCTCCCGGGACAGCTCTGGAAACACCATATATTTT
TRBD1	TRBV19	TRBJ1-1	-	CATSPPDRGGTEAFF	TGTGCCACCTCCCCTCCGGACAGGGGAGGCACTGAAGCTTTCTTT
-	TRBV19	TRBJ1-2	-	CASSIYHGGNYGYTF	TGTGCCAGTAGTATATACCATGGAGGTAACTATGGCTACACCTTC
-	TRBV3-1/TRBV3-2	TRBJ2-3	-	CASSQDGSGTDTQYF	TGTGCCAGCAGCCAAGATGGAAGCGGAACAGATACGCAGTATTTT
-	TRBV9	TRBJ2-1	-	CASSVGGDPYNEQFF	TGTGCCAGCAGCGTAGGAGGAGACCCGTACAATGAGCAGTTCTTC
-	TRBV5-4	TRBJ2-1	-	CASSLVGIRNEQFF	TGTGCCAGCAGCTTGGTCGGGATAAGGAATGAGCAGTTCTTC
TRBD1	TRBV29-1	TRBJ1-1	-	CSVYLTGISTEAFF	TGCAGCGTCTACTTGACAGGGATAAGCACTGAAGCTTTCTTT
TRBD1	TRBV11-2	TRBJ2-7	-	CASSFESRGRGYEQYF	TGTGCCAGCAGCTTTGAATCCAGGGGGCGTGGGTACGAGCAGTACTTC
-	TRBV19	TRBJ1-2	-	CAGSASPGGGYGYTF	TGTGCCGGTAGTGCGTCTCCCGGGGGAGGCTATGGCTACACCTTC
TRBD2	TRBV9	TRBJ2-7	-	CASSVGTSGGFYEQYF	TGTGCCAGCAGCGTAGGGACTAGCGGGGGGTTCTACGAGCAGTACTTC
-	TRBV5-1	TRBJ1-5	-	CASSLEGDSNQPQHF	TGCGCCAGCAGCTTGGAAGGGGATAGCAATCAGCCCCAGCATTTT
-	TRBV4-1	TRBJ1-5	-	CASSQIAGNSNQPQHF	TGCGCCAGCAGCCAAATCGCAGGGAATAGCAATCAGCCCCAGCATTTT
-	TRBV9	TRBJ2-7	-	CASSPQTGTYEQYF	TGTGCCAGCAGCCCCCAGACAGGTACCTACGAGCAGTACTTC
-	TRBV5-4	TRBJ1-2	-	CASSLDGRGYGYTF	TGTGCCAGCAGCTTGGACGGCAGGGGCTATGGCTACACCTTC
-	TRBV2	TRBJ1-2	-	CASSKPGANYGYTF	TGTGCCAGCAGTAAACCGGGGGCTAACTATGGCTACACCTTC
-	TRBV7-2	TRBJ1-1	-	CASSDSGVWGEAFF	TGTGCCAGCAGTGACTCAGGGGTATGGGGTGAAGCTTTCTTT
-	TRBV5-1	TRBJ2-6	-	CASGSNGFSGANVLTF	TGCGCCAGCGGGTCGAACGGGTTCTCTGGGGCCAACGTCCTGACTTTC
TRBD2	TRBV9	TRBJ2-5	once	CASSVGGLPGQETQYF	TGTGCCAGCAGCGTAGGGGGACTACCAGGCCAAGAGACCCAGTACTTC
TRBD2	TRBV27	TRBJ2-3	-	CASSPLGTSRADTQYF	TGTGCCAGCAGCCCTCTCGGGACTAGCAGGGCAGATACGCAGTATTTT
TRBD2	TRBV5-1	TRBJ2-7	-	CASSRYSIGAGGPTTYEQYF	TGCGCCAGCAGCAGATATTCGATCGGGGCGGGAGGGCCAACGACCTACGAGCAGTACTTC
-	TRBV5-1	TRBJ1-1	-	CASSLGGPNTEAFF	TGCGCCAGCAGCTTGGGAGGGCCCAACACTGAAGCTTTCTTT
-	TRBV19	TRBJ1-1	-	CASSITGGNTEAFF	TGTGCCAGTAGTATCACGGGAGGGAACACTGAAGCTTTCTTT
-	TRBV7-2	TRBJ1-2	-	CASSFQGSDYGYTF	TGTGCCAGCAGCTTTCAGGGATCGGACTATGGCTACACCTTC
TRBD2	TRBV7-2	TRBJ2-1	-	CASSSSGGSYNEQFF	TGTGCCAGCAGCTCTAGCGGGGGGTCCTACAATGAGCAGTTCTTC
-	TRBV7-6	TRBJ2-7	-	CASSSGGNYEQYF	TGTGCCAGCAGCTCCGGGGGAAACTACGAGCAGTACTTC
TRBD1	TRBV27	TRBJ2-7	-	CASSLAGGAPPYEQYF	TGTGCCAGCAGTTTGGCAGGGGGCGCCCCCCCCTACGAGCAGTACTTC
-	TRBV7-2	TRBJ1-5	-	CASSLGGVGQPQHF	TGTGCCAGCAGCTTAGGAGGAGTTGGTCAGCCCCAGCATTTT
TRBD1	TRBV24-1	TRBJ2-2	-	CATSAHRGNTGELFF	TGTGCCACCAGTGCTCACAGGGGGAACACCGGGGAGCTGTTTTTT
-	TRBV19	TRBJ1-2	once	CASSEGADGYTF	TGTGCCAGTAGTGAAGGGGCGGATGGCTACACCTTC
-	TRBV14	TRBJ2-7	-	CASRETGLSYEQYF	TGTGCCAGCAGAGAGACAGGCCTTTCCTACGAGCAGTACTTC
-	TRBV15	TRBJ1-1	-	CATSRDLGGVTEAFF	TGTGCCACCAGCAGAGATCTCGGGGGAGTCACTGAAGCTTTCTTT
TRBD1	TRBV18	TRBJ2-1	-	CASSRSATGGYNEQFF	TGTGCCAGCTCCCGCTCGGCGACAGGGGGCTACAATGAGCAGTTCTTC
-	TRBV28	TRBJ1-5	-	CASSWKRPGRNQPQHF	TGTGCCAGCAGTTGGAAAAGGCCGGGAAGGAATCAGCCCCAGCATTTT
TRBD1	TRBV6-4	TRBJ2-3	-	CASSSGQGGSDTQYF	TGTGCCAGCAGTTCCGGACAGGGGGGCTCAGATACGCAGTATTTT
-	TRBV4-3	TRBJ1-2	-	CASSQDTGSSDGYTF	TGCGCCAGCAGCCAAGATACAGGGAGTAGCGATGGCTACACCTTC
TRBD1	TRBV6-6	TRBJ2-7	once	CASSSGTGELYEQYF	TGTGCCAGCAGTTCGGGGACAGGGGAACTCTACGAGCAGTACTTC
-	TRBV6-5	TRBJ1-1	-	CASSYFVGQDTEAFF	TGTGCCAGCAGTTACTTCGTGGGGCAGGACACTGAAGCTTTCTTT
-	TRBV9	TRBJ2-2	-	CASSVETGRTGELFF	TGTGCCAGCAGCGTAGAAACAGGGCGGACCGGGGAGCTGTTTTTT
-	TRBV4-3	TRBJ1-6	-	CASSQDWAGNNSPLHF	TGCGCCAGCAGCCAAGATTGGGCAGGGAATAATTCACCCCTCCACTTT
TRBD1	TRBV18	TRBJ1-1	-	CASSPYRGINTEAFF	TGTGCCAGCTCACCATACAGGGGAATAAACACTGAAGCTTTCTTT
-	TRBV11-2	TRBJ2-6	-	CASSSTASGANVLTF	TGTGCCAGCAGCTCGACAGCTTCTGGGGCCAACGTCCTGACTTTC